These 31 T cell receptor beta chains were sequenced from one sample in a study of T cell responses to AZD1222 COVID-19 vaccine. The table came from immunoSEQ multiplex PCR; TCRdb's copy has only in-frame clones and leaves some out. In the table there are 75,000 to 85,000 clones, approximately 90% of which are singletons. The sequencing used peripheral blood, collected on day 0 of AZD1222 vaccination. These receptors were taken from an adult in good health.

This chain joins TRBV12-3 or TRBV12-4 and TRBJ2-7; no firm D call. The CDR3 runs 12 residues. V lost 3 bases to trimming and J lost 4 bases, with 7 bases between them. CDR3 nucleotide sequence: TGTGCCAGCAGTTTTTCAGGATACGAGCAGTACTTC. Translated, it gives CASSFSGYEQYF.

The J gene is TRBJ1-2, the V gene TRBV28; tentative D call: TRBD1 (6 bases). The germline CDR1 and CDR2 sequences are MDHEN and SYDVKM. CDR3 length: 16 residues. Trimming removed 1 base from V and 2 bases from J, with 14 bases in between. The CDR3: CASSLSPRGGNYGYTF. As DNA, the CDR3 is TGTGCCAGCAGTTTATCACCCAGGGGAGGAAACTATGGCTACACCTTC.

The chain recombines TRBV10-3 with TRBJ2-7; 8 bases line up with TRBD1. With V trimmed by 3 bases and J by 5 bases, 15 bases remained unmatched. The germline CDR1 and CDR2 sequences are ENHRY and SYGVKD. The length of the CDR3 is 17 residues. In DNA, the CDR3 is TGTGCCATCAGTGAACCATACTCCAGGGGGCTTTTGGACGAGCAGTACTTC. Translation: CAISEPYSRGLLDEQYF.

The J gene is TRBJ2-2, the V gene TRBV7-6, with D hard to call. CDR1 and CDR2 (germline): SGHVS, FNYEAQ. V was shortened by 2 bases and J by 4 bases, with 8 bases between the two germline ends. The length of the CDR3 is 14 residues. The CDR3 region is CASSLSQTTGELFF. The DNA for the CDR3 is TGTGCCAGCAGCTTAAGTCAGACCACCGGGGAGCTGTTTTTT.

The V and J genes are TRBV11-2 and TRBJ1-2; possible D gene TRBD1, 5 bases. The V gene's germline CDR1 is SGHAT and CDR2 FQNNGV. The length of the CDR3 is 14 residues. V dropped 3 bases and J dropped 0 bases, with 8 bases sitting between them. The CDR3 loop is CASSFGTSNYGYTF. The CDR3 region has the DNA TGTGCCAGCAGCTTCGGGACTTCTAACTATGGCTACACCTTC.

The rearrangement links TRBV2 to TRBJ2-5, with 8 bases matching TRBD2. V was clipped by 7 bases and J by 4 bases; unmatched bases: 8. The CDR3 sequence is 14 residues long. Germline-derived CDR1 and CDR2 are SNHLY and FYNNEI. In DNA form, the CDR3 reads TGTGCCAGCAAGCCGGGGACTAGGGGAGAGACCCAGTACTTC. Translating it yields CASKPGTRGETQYF.

The V call is TRBV7-9, the J call TRBJ1-1; D is undetermined. The V gene's germline CDR1 is SEHNR and CDR2 FQNEAQ (reference sequence). Trimming left V 8 bases short and J 4 bases short, with 11 bases between. CDR3 length equals 12 residues. The CDR3 nucleotides are TGTGCCAGCGCGTTTGGAAGCACTGAAGCTTTCTTT. This sequence encodes CASAFGSTEAFF.

The chain employs TRBV19 and TRBJ1-1, with D unresolved. The CDR3 consists of 14 residues. V dropped 9 bases and J dropped 9 bases, with 23 bases sitting between them. Per the germline V gene, CDR1 is LNHDA and CDR2 is SQIVND (reference sequence). CDR3 DNA: TGTGCCAGCTGGGGAAGCGGGGATCATGGGAAAGCTTTCTTT. Translation gives CASWGSGDHGKAFF.

The chain combines TRBV10-3 with TRBJ2-1; unclear D gene. Germline CDR1 and CDR2: ENHRY and SYGVKD. This CDR3 spans 12 amino acids. Trimming stripped 4 bases from V and 8 bases from J, with 9 bases between. The CDR3 here is CAISVDSYEQFF. The CDR3, as DNA: TGTGCCATCAGTGTGGATTCGTATGAGCAGTTCTTC.

V usage is TRBV28 and J usage is TRBJ2-3, with TRBD2 identical over 12 bases. There are 15 residues in the CDR3. V shed 6 bases and J 2 bases; nucleotides not matched to a gene: 3. In germline, CDR1 is MDHEN, CDR2 SYDVKM. In DNA form, the CDR3 reads TGTGCCAGCAGCCGGACTAGCGGGGTCACAGATACGCAGTATTTT. This sequence encodes CASSRTSGVTDTQYF.

The chain carries TRBV30 and TRBJ1-5; D may be TRBD1 (5 bases). Trimming removed 0 bases from V and 6 bases from J, with 12 bases in between. The CDR3 covers 14 residues. CDR1 GTSNPN and CDR2 SVGIG come from the germline V gene (reference sequence). The CDR3 DNA is TGTGCCTGGAGTGTTAGGAGGGGTACTCAGCCCCAGCATTTT. This codes for CAWSVRRGTQPQHF.

V gene TRBV5-1 combines with J gene TRBJ2-1; TRBD1 is a possible D gene (6 bases). The CDR3 contains 14 residues. V lost 0 bases to trimming and J lost 9 bases, with 13 bases between them. CDR1 is SGHRS and CDR2 is YFSETQ in the germline V gene. The CDR3 coding sequence is TGCGCCAGCAGCTTGGGGCAAGAAGGGGGTGAGCAGTTCTTC. Amino acids: CASSLGQEGGEQFF.

The rearrangement uses TRBV18 and TRBJ1-6; TRBD1 matches 8 bases. V gave up 6 bases and J gave up 9 bases; unmatched junction bases: 7. The CDR3 has 14 residues. Germline assignment: CDR1 KGHSH and CDR2 LQKENI. CDR3 bases: TGTGCCAGCTCCCCGGACAGGGATAGTTCACCCCTCCACTTT. Translated, it gives CASSPDRDSSPLHF.

The CDR3 loop is CASSGFNSYEQYF. CDR3 DNA sequence: TGTGCCAGCAGCGGATTTAATAGCTACGAGCAGTACTTC. V usage is TRBV7-6 and J usage is TRBJ2-7; D ambiguous. CDR3 length equals 13 residues. Germline V gene sequence: CDR1 SGHVS, CDR2 FNYEAQ. Trimming took 5 bases from V and 3 from J, leaving 11 bases between them.

This chain links TRBV6-5 with TRBJ1-1; perhaps TRBD1 as D (6 bases). The CDR3 has 11 amino acids. V lost 5 bases to trimming and J lost 11 bases, with 12 bases between them. From germline, CDR1 is MNHEY and CDR2 SVGAGI. As DNA, the CDR3 is TGTGCCAGCAGTCCCGGGACACGGGCTTTCTTT. Its protein product is CASSPGTRAFF.

The table lists this clone with many counts. The rearrangement uses TRBV6-6 and TRBJ2-1, with D perhaps TRBD2 (5 bases). The CDR3 is made up of 14 amino acids. Deletions cut 5 bases from V and 9 bases from J, with 17 bases between. The germline gives CDR1 MNHNY, CDR2 SVGAGI (reference sequence). DNA of the CDR3: TGTGCCAGCAGTAGAAATCCGAGGGCCGGTGAGCAGTTCTTC. This encodes CASSRNPRAGEQFF.

V gene TRBV7-2 combines with J gene TRBJ1-2; no definite D call. Germline values: CDR1 SGHTA, CDR2 FQGNSA. CDR3 length equals 14 residues. V lost 5 bases, J lost 3 bases, and 13 bases lay in between. The CDR3 region is CASSASVGHYGYTF. The CDR3 DNA is TGTGCCAGCAGCGCGTCCGTTGGCCACTATGGCTACACCTTC. The variable domain in full, with the rest retrieved from reference TRBV7-2 and TRBJ1-2, is GAGVSQSPSNKVTEKGKDVELRCDPISGHTALYWYRQSLGQGLEFLIYFQGNSAPDKSGLPSDRFSAERTGGSVSTLTIQRTQQEDSAVYLCASSASVGHYGYTFGSGTRLTVV.

The chain carries TRBV10-2 and TRBJ2-2, with D perhaps matching TRBD2 (6 bases). This CDR3 is built from 14 residues. Trimming pared 2 bases from V and 9 bases from J, leaving 13 bases between. Germline loops: CDR1 WSHSY, CDR2 SAAADI. The DNA for the CDR3 is TGCGCCAGCAGTGAGGGGACTCCAGTGTGGGAGCTGTTTTTT. It codes for CASSEGTPVWELFF.

The chain links TRBV27 to TRBJ2-7; 11 nucleotides agree with TRBD1. In germline, CDR1 is MNHEY, CDR2 SMNVEV (reference sequence). This CDR3 contains 14 residues. The trim removed 6 bases at V and 5 bases at J, leaving 6 bases unmatched. The chain's CDR3 is CASRLGQGGDEQYF. As DNA, the CDR3 is TGTGCCAGCAGGCTGGGACAGGGGGGAGACGAGCAGTACTTC.

Only one count was recorded for this clone. The J gene is TRBJ2-3, the V gene TRBV29-1; 7 nucleotides agree with TRBD2. CDR3 size: 19 residues. The V and J ends lost 2 bases and 5 bases, in that order; junction bases with no gene match: 22. CDR1 is SQVTM and CDR2 is ANQGSEA in the germline V gene. The CDR3 region has the DNA TGCAGCGTTGAAAGCCAGGGATCGATAGTGGGAGGGCCCCAAGATACGCAGTATTTT. Amino acids: CSVESQGSIVGGPQDTQYF.

The chain has TRBV3-1 (or the pseudogene TRBV3-2) and TRBJ2-2; tentatively, D is TRBD1 (6 bases). CDR3 length equals 15 residues. CDR1 is LGHDT and CDR2 is YNNKEL in the germline V gene (reference sequence). Deletions cut 3 bases from V and 1 base from J, with 9 bases between. CDR3 residues: CASSQYRENTGELFF. DNA of the CDR3: TGTGCCAGCAGCCAGTACAGGGAGAACACCGGGGAGCTGTTTTTT.

The chain recombines TRBV5-1 with TRBJ2-5; D call uncertain. CDR3 length: 12 amino acids. The V end was cut by 3 bases, the J end by 1 base, with 4 bases between. Germline-derived CDR1 and CDR2 are SGHRS and YFSETQ. The CDR3: CASSYLQETQYF. CDR3 bases: TGCGCCAGCAGCTACCTCCAAGAGACCCAGTACTTC.

This clone showed up just a few times. The CDR3 is CASSGTGVYGYTF. The CDR3 DNA follows: TGTGCCAGCAGTGGGACAGGGGTCTATGGCTACACCTTC. V gene TRBV12-3 or TRBV12-4 combines with J gene TRBJ1-2, with 10 bases matching TRBD1. J gave up 4 bases and V 5 bases, and 1 base lay outside the gene matches. The CDR3 contains 13 residues.

This chain uses TRBV3-1 (or the pseudogene TRBV3-2) with TRBJ1-1; D might be TRBD1 (5 bases). This CDR3 spans 12 amino acids. Trimming took off 4 bases at V and 5 bases at J, with 8 bases between the two ends. In germline, CDR1 is LGHDT, CDR2 YNNKEL (reference sequence). This chain's CDR3 is CASSLRDTEAFF. DNA for the CDR3: TGTGCCAGCAGCCTCAGGGATACTGAAGCTTTCTTT.

The chain has TRBV29-1 and TRBJ1-4; weak D call: TRBD1 (5 bases). Germline CDR1 SQVTM, CDR2 ANQGSEA. The CDR3 covers 14 residues. The ends were cut back, 7 bases at V and 7 bases at J, with 19 bases in the middle. The CDR3 here is CSAETAGEGEKLFF. In nucleotides, the CDR3 is TGCAGCGCCGAAACTGCGGGGGAGGGTGAAAAACTGTTTTTT.

The V gene is TRBV24-1, the J gene TRBJ2-1, with 9 bases fitting TRBD2. The ends lost 5 bases at V and 3 bases at J; junction bases unmatched: 7. CDR1 KGHDR and CDR2 SFDVKD come from the germline V gene. The CDR3 runs 16 residues. The CDR3 nucleotides read TGTGCCACCAGTGCCTCCAGCGGGAGGCACTACAATGAGCAGTTCTTC. It encodes CATSASSGRHYNEQFF.

The CDR3 coding sequence is TGTGCCAGCAGCGCGGAACTAGCCAAAAACATTCAGTACTTC. It codes for CASSAELAKNIQYF. V usage is TRBV9 and J usage is TRBJ2-4; D uncertain. V lost 3 bases and J lost 0, with 7 bases in between. The V gene's germline CDR1 is SGDLS and CDR2 YYNGEE. The CDR3 has 14 amino acids.

In this sample, this clone turned up a few times. This rearrangement joins TRBV28 to TRBJ1-6, with D possibly TRBD1 on 5 matching bases. The CDR3 contains 15 residues. V dropped 1 base and J dropped 10 bases, with 14 bases sitting between them. Per the germline V gene, CDR1 is MDHEN and CDR2 is SYDVKM. CDR3: CASSLFQGERSPLHF. The CDR3 bases are TGTGCCAGCAGTTTATTTCAGGGCGAACGCTCACCCCTCCACTTT.

This clone was seen once. The chain uses TRBV5-1 and TRBJ2-1, with 13 bases aligning to TRBD2. V was pared by 4 bases and J by 8 bases, with 12 bases of the junction left unmatched. Germline CDR1 is SGHRS and CDR2 is YFSETQ. This CDR3 contains 17 residues. The CDR3 here is CASSHPVRTSGSDEQFF. Here the CDR3 DNA reads TGCGCCAGCAGCCACCCCGTTAGGACTAGCGGGAGCGATGAGCAGTTCTTC.

The J gene is TRBJ1-5, the V gene TRBV10-3; possibly TRBD1 for D (5 bases). There are 15 residues in the CDR3. V was clipped by 3 bases and J by 5 bases, with 14 bases between them. Per the germline V gene, CDR1 is ENHRY and CDR2 is SYGVKD. The CDR3 reads CAISDAQGVYQPQHF. For the CDR3, the DNA is TGTGCCATCAGTGATGCTCAGGGAGTATATCAGCCCCAGCATTTT.

The genes are TRBV4-3 and TRBJ1-5; D gene unclear. The germline gives CDR1 LGHNA, CDR2 YSLEER. The CDR3 covers 15 residues. V lost 0 bases to trimming and J lost 4 bases, with 10 bases between them. The CDR3 nucleotides are TGCGCCAGCAGCCAAGACAGGTGGGAGAATCAGCCCCAGCATTTT. It translates to CASSQDRWENQPQHF.